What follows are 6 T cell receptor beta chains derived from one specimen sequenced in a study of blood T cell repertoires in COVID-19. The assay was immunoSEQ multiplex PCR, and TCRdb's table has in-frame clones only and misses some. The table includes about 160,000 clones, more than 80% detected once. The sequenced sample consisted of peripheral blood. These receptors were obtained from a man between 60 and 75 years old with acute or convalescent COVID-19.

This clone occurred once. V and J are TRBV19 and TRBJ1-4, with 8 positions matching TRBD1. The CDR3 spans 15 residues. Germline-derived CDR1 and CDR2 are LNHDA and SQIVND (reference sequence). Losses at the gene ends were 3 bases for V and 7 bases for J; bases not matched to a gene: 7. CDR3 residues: CASSIEDRESEKLFF. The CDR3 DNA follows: TGTGCCAGTAGTATCGAGGACAGGGAGAGTGAAAAACTGTTTTTT.

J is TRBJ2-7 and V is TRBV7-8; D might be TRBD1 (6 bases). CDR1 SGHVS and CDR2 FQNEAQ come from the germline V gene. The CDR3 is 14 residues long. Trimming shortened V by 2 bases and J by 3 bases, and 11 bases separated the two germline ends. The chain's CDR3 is CASSLQGNNYEQYF. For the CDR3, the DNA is TGTGCCAGCAGCTTACAGGGGAACAACTACGAGCAGTACTTC.

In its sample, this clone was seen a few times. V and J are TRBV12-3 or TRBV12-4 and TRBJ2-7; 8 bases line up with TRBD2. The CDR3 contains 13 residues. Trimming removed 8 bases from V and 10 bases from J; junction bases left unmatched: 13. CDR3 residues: CASCPGGGTPQYF. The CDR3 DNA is TGTGCCAGCTGTCCCGGCGGGGGGACTCCACAGTACTTC.

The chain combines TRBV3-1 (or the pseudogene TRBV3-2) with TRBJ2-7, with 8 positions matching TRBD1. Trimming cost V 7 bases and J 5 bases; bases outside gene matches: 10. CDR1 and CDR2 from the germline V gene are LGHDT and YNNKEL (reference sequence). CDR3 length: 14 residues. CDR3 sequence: CASTSDRVMHEQYF. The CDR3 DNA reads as TGTGCCAGCACCTCGGACAGGGTGATGCACGAGCAGTACTTC.

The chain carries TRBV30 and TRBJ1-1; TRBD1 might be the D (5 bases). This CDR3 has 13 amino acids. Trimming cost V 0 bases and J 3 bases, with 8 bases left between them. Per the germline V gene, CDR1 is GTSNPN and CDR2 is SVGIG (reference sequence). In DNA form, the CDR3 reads TGTGCCTGGAGTGTAGGGGAGGACACTGAAGCTTTCTTT. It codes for CAWSVGEDTEAFF.

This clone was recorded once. In nucleotides, the CDR3 is TGCGCCAGCAGCTTGGCCCAGGGGTATGGCTACACCTTC. Translation gives CASSLAQGYGYTF. The chain joins TRBV5-1 to TRBJ1-2, with D maybe TRBD1 (6 bases). Germline V gives CDR1 SGHRS, CDR2 YFSETQ. The CDR3 sequence is 13 residues long. Trimming removed 0 bases at V and 5 bases at J, with 8 bases between.